The 10 T cell receptor beta chains given below trace back to one sample, sequenced in a study of OX40 agonist ivuxolimab in advanced cancers. Clones were sequenced by immunoSEQ multiplex PCR, and TCRdb holds only the in-frame ones, with some missing. The table has some 110,000 clones, about 93% seen once. Sequenced here: CD4+ or CD8+ T cells sorted from blood, sampled in a trial of the OX40 agonist ivuxolimab. These receptors all come from an adult with an advanced solid tumor such as melanoma, head and neck, liver or kidney cancer.

This sequence joins TRBV6-6 and TRBJ1-5, with TRBD1 matching 7 bases. The CDR3 has 16 amino acids. Germline assignment: CDR1 MNHNY and CDR2 SVGAGI (reference sequence). The V gene end was trimmed by 3 bases and the J gene end by 4 bases; junction bases not matched to a gene: 9. The CDR3 reads CASSYRDRDLNQPQHF. CDR3 in DNA: TGTGCCAGCAGTTATCGTGACAGGGACCTGAATCAGCCCCAGCATTTT.

CDR3 residues: CASSPSVVRETQYF. Written as DNA, the CDR3 is TGTGCCAGCTCACCATCTGTGGTGCGAGAGACCCAGTACTTC. The chain combines TRBV18 with TRBJ2-5; D is ambiguous. Between the trimmed V and J ends, which lost 2 bases and 4 bases, there was a span of 11 bases. The CDR3 is made up of 14 amino acids. Germline V CDR1 and CDR2: KGHSH, LQKENI.

The V and J genes are TRBV7-9 and TRBJ2-5, with D tentatively TRBD1 or TRBD2 (6 bases each). V dropped 5 bases and J dropped 4 bases, with 17 bases sitting between them. The germline V gene has CDR1 SEHNR and CDR2 FQNEAQ (reference sequence). The CDR3 has 15 residues. Here the CDR3 reads CASSLPRGGGETQYF. For the CDR3, the DNA is TGTGCCAGCAGCCTCCCCCGAGGAGGGGGAGAGACCCAGTACTTC.

This sequence joins TRBV25-1 and TRBJ2-3, with 7 nucleotides matching TRBD1. Trimming took 3 bases from V and 3 from J; bases not matched to a gene: 3. In germline, CDR1 is MGHDK, CDR2 SYGVNS. The CDR3 spans 14 residues. CDR3 bases: TGTGCCAGCAGTGAGCACAGGGGAACAGATACGCAGTATTTT. Its protein is CASSEHRGTDTQYF.

This chain uses TRBV5-1 with TRBJ1-6; 7 bases agree with TRBD1. Germline V gene lookup returns CDR1 SGHRS and CDR2 YFSETQ. After removal of 0 bases from V and 5 bases from J, the junction contained 2 bases not matched to a gene. The length of the CDR3 is 15 residues. The CDR3 DNA reads as TGCGCCAGCAGCTTGGACCAGGGGGATAATTCACCCCTCCACTTT. Encoded protein: CASSLDQGDNSPLHF.

The chain is built from TRBV2 and TRBJ2-7; 9 bases match TRBD1. CDR3 length: 12 amino acids. Trimming cost V 8 bases and J 5 bases; bases outside gene matches: 4. The germline gives CDR1 SNHLY, CDR2 FYNNEI. This CDR3 is CASRRTGDEQYF. The CDR3 DNA is TGTGCCAGCCGCAGGACAGGGGACGAGCAGTACTTC.

CDR3 in amino acids: CASSLEGTENYEQYF. CDR3 DNA sequence: TGCGCCAGCAGCTTGGAAGGGACAGAAAACTACGAGCAGTACTTC. The chain carries TRBV5-1 and TRBJ2-7; 7 nucleotides match TRBD1. This CDR3 has 15 residues. V lost 0 bases, J lost 3 bases, and 6 bases stayed unmatched. Germline CDR1 and CDR2: SGHRS and YFSETQ.

The chain has TRBV14 and TRBJ2-6; D unclear. V was trimmed by 5 bases and J by 0 bases, leaving 14 bases between them. Per the germline V gene, CDR1 is SGHDN and CDR2 is FVKESK. This CDR3 comprises 17 residues. The DNA of the CDR3 is TGTGCCAGCAGCTCCCTGGGGTTTGACTCTGGGGCCAACGTCCTGACTTTC. It codes for CASSSLGFDSGANVLTF.

The chain links TRBV29-1 to TRBJ1-1, with 7 bases lining up with TRBD1. J lost 3 bases, V lost 2 bases, and 6 bases had no gene match. The germline V gene encodes CDR1 SQVTM and CDR2 ANQGSEA. The CDR3 consists of 14 residues. DNA for the CDR3: TGCAGCGTTGAAAGGGGGCGAGGGTACACTGAAGCTTTCTTT. Translated: CSVERGRGYTEAFF.

The rearrangement joins TRBV6-5 to TRBJ2-7; D call uncertain. The CDR3 has 15 amino acids. Germline CDR1 is MNHEY and CDR2 is SVGAGI. V gave up 5 bases and J gave up 0 bases, with 14 bases separating them. The CDR3 coding sequence is TGTGCCAGCAGTAATTCTCAACCGGGCTCCTACGAGCAGTACTTC. Its protein product is CASSNSQPGSYEQYF.